The rows below give T cell receptor beta chains drawn from one sample of a study of cytomegalovirus exposure and HLA in healthy donors. The repertoire was sequenced with immunoSEQ multiplex PCR; TCRdb's copy has only in-frame clones and lacks some. The table shows around 300,000 clones, with roughly 90% occurring only once. Specimen: PBMCs. These receptors originate from a woman aged 18 to 35 in good health and CMV-seronegative. The CDR3 runs from the conserved cysteine through the conserved F or W. The order of the fields is V gene, J gene, D gene, clone size, CDR3 protein, CDR3 DNA. The D gene is left open where the match is weak. Expanded clones get a size class; other rows say once, few or many, or leave the size out.

TRBV5-4	TRBJ2-7	-	-	CASSLITGMAYEQYF	TGTGCCAGCAGCTTGATTACAGGGATGGCCTACGAGCAGTACTTC
TRBV5-8	TRBJ1-2	TRBD1	-	CASPPKYGQGGGYTF	TGTGCCAGCCCGCCGAAATACGGACAGGGAGGCGGCTACACCTTC
TRBV5-8	TRBJ2-7	-	-	CASSLVRGNQKGQYF	TGTGCCAGCAGCTTGGTTCGGGGGAATCAAAAGGGGCAGTACTTC
TRBV27	TRBJ2-2	-	-	CASSWAYTGELFF	TGTGCCAGCAGTTGGGCATACACCGGGGAGCTGTTTTTT
TRBV2	TRBJ2-2	TRBD2	-	CASSLLAGGNTGELFF	TGTGCCAGCAGTTTACTAGCGGGGGGGAACACCGGGGAGCTGTTTTTT
TRBV6-1	TRBJ1-5	-	-	CASSATHRVNQPQHF	TGTGCCAGCAGTGCCACACACAGGGTCAATCAGCCCCAGCATTTT
TRBV7-7	TRBJ2-5	TRBD2	-	CASSPTTGGETQYF	TGTGCCAGCAGCCCCACGACGGGGGGGGAGACCCAGTACTTC
TRBV15	TRBJ2-1	-	-	CATSIGRGAYNEQFF	TGTGCCACCAGCATTGGGCGGGGTGCCTACAATGAGCAGTTCTTC
TRBV7-2	TRBJ1-4	TRBD1	-	CASSLGGQGLFNEKLFF	TGTGCCAGCAGCTTAGGGGGACAGGGGTTATTTAATGAAAAACTGTTTTTT
TRBV5-1	TRBJ2-5	TRBD2	-	CASSGGLAVTAETQYF	TGCGCCAGCAGCGGGGGACTAGCGGTGACTGCAGAGACCCAGTACTTC
TRBV29-1	TRBJ2-1	-	-	CSVKQGLRSNEQFF	TGCAGCGTTAAACAGGGCCTTCGAAGCAATGAGCAGTTCTTC
TRBV27	TRBJ1-1	-	-	CASIGISMNTEAFF	TGTGCCAGCATTGGCATTAGCATGAACACTGAAGCTTTCTTT
TRBV28	TRBJ2-7	-	-	CANTLLLDRATRPTNSPYEQYF	TGTGCCAATACTCTTCTTCTGGACAGAGCTACCCGGCCTACTAATTCTCCCTACGAGCAGTACTTC
TRBV15	TRBJ2-3	-	-	CANSRDWTEATDTQYF	TGTGCCAACAGCAGAGACTGGACAGAAGCGACAGATACGCAGTATTTT
TRBV2	TRBJ1-5	-	-	CASSDGGYSNQPQHF	TGTGCCAGCAGTGACGGTGGTTATAGCAATCAGCCCCAGCATTTT
TRBV18	TRBJ2-5	TRBD1	-	CASSLGTGGETQYF	TGTGCCAGCTCACTTGGGACAGGGGGCGAGACCCAGTACTTC
TRBV27	TRBJ2-7	TRBD1	once	CASSLGQGAYEQYF	TGTGCCAGCAGTCTGGGACAGGGGGCTTACGAGCAGTACTTC